Following are 31 T cell receptor beta chains from one sample sequenced in a study of blood T cell repertoires in COVID-19. Only in-frame clones appear in the TCRdb table, and some are missing; sequencing was by immunoSEQ multiplex PCR. The sample contains about 160,000 clones, more than 75% of which appear only once. Specimen: PBMCs or T cells enriched from blood (not recorded which). The receptors stem from a woman aged 50 to 60 who had recovered from COVID-19.

The chain has TRBV21-1 and TRBJ2-5; the table's D call TRBD1 went unverified against the DNA. TRBV21-1 is flagged as a pseudogene. This CDR3 has 13 amino acids. The CDR3 DNA follows: TGTGCCAGCAGCAAAGAAGGGGAAGAGACCCAGTACTTC. Protein sequence: CASSKEGEETQYF.

The chain joins TRBV11-1 to TRBJ2-7; D ambiguous. V lost 5 bases and J lost 2, with 7 bases in between. The CDR3 sequence is 12 residues long. The germline CDR1 and CDR2 sequences are SGHAT and FQDESV (reference sequence). CDR3 loop: CASSPGAYEQYF. CDR3 sequence (DNA): TGTGCCAGCAGCCCTGGAGCCTACGAGCAGTACTTC.

This chain joins TRBV13 and TRBJ2-1, with TRBD1 as a possible D gene (5 bases). V was clipped by 0 bases and J by 2 bases, with 11 bases between them. The length of the CDR3 is 16 residues. Per the germline V gene, CDR1 is PRHDT and CDR2 is FYEKMQ (reference sequence). The DNA of the CDR3 is TGTGCCAGCAGCTTAGGGACAGTTCTTACCTACAATGAGCAGTTCTTC. It yields the protein CASSLGTVLTYNEQFF. Combining the CDR3 with reference TRBV13 and TRBJ2-1 gives the whole variable domain AAGVIQSPRHLIKEKRETATLKCYPIPRHDTVYWYQQGPGQDPQFLISFYEKMQSDKGSIPDRFSAQQFSDYHSELNMSSLELGDSALYFCASSLGTVLTYNEQFFGPGTRLTVL.

The chain couples TRBV6-5 to TRBJ2-7, with D perhaps matching TRBD2 (6 bases). The CDR3 sequence is 12 residues long. Trimming shortened V by 4 bases and J by 5 bases, and 9 bases separated the two germline ends. Germline V lookup: CDR1 MNHEY, CDR2 SVGAGI. The CDR3 loop reads CASSSGTDEQYF. CDR3 nucleotides: TGTGCCAGCAGTTCCGGGACTGACGAGCAGTACTTC.

This chain's CDR3 is CASSILGIAGGQETQYF. DNA for the CDR3: TGTGCCAGTAGTATATTGGGAATAGCGGGGGGACAAGAGACCCAGTACTTC. The gene calls are TRBV19 and TRBJ2-5; 10 bases match TRBD2. The V gene end was trimmed by 2 bases and the J gene end by 2 bases; junction bases not matched to a gene: 8. There are 17 residues in the CDR3. Germline assignment: CDR1 LNHDA and CDR2 SQIVND (reference sequence).

The V gene is TRBV19, the J gene TRBJ2-5; TRBD2 matches 8 bases. This CDR3 is 14 amino acids long. The V gene's germline CDR1 is LNHDA and CDR2 SQIVND (reference sequence). The J segment lost 7 bases and the V segment lost 5 bases, leaving 9 bases of the junction unmatched. The CDR3, as DNA: TGTGCCAGTAGTTCGGGGGGGACCGTAAGGACCCAGTACTTC. Its translation: CASSSGGTVRTQYF. Using reference TRBV19 and TRBJ2-5 for the parts outside the CDR3, the full variable domain is DGGITQSPKYLFRKEGQNVTLSCEQNLNHDAMYWYRQDPGQGLRLIYYSQIVNDFQKGDIAEGYSVSREKKESFPLTVTSAQKNPTAFYLCASSSGGTVRTQYFGPGTRLLVL.

This chain connects TRBV15 to TRBJ1-2; D remains unclear. This CDR3 contains 15 residues. Trimming took 0 bases from V and 2 from J, leaving 10 bases between them. From germline, CDR1 is LNHNV and CDR2 YYDKDF (reference sequence). DNA of the CDR3: TGTGCCACCAGCAGAGATTGGAGGGTAAACTATGGCTACACCTTC. It codes for CATSRDWRVNYGYTF.

This clone was seen once. This chain links TRBV5-4 with TRBJ2-7; 7 bases fit TRBD2. The V gene end was trimmed by 5 bases and the J gene end by 4 bases; junction bases not matched to a gene: 9. Looked up from germline, CDR1 is SGHNT and CDR2 is YYREEE (reference sequence). The CDR3 consists of 14 residues. The CDR3 sequence is CASSQGLVGYEQYF. The DNA for the CDR3 is TGTGCCAGCAGTCAAGGACTAGTTGGTTACGAGCAGTACTTC.

The chain couples TRBV29-1 to TRBJ2-5; D ambiguous. The CDR3 consists of 12 residues. Germline CDR1 is SQVTM and CDR2 is ANQGSEA. Deletions cut 4 bases from V and 0 bases from J, with 6 bases between. CDR3 region: CSVVTYQETQYF. As DNA, the CDR3 is TGCAGCGTTGTGACATACCAAGAGACCCAGTACTTC.

The chain has TRBV18 and TRBJ1-6, with 9 nucleotides matching TRBD1. The CDR3 runs 18 residues. Germline V gene sequence: CDR1 KGHSH, CDR2 LQKENI. With V trimmed by 1 base and J by 5 bases, 9 bases remained unmatched. CDR3 residues: CASSPRPGQGTDNSPLHF. The CDR3 DNA is TGTGCCAGCTCACCACGTCCGGGACAGGGTACCGATAATTCACCCCTCCACTTT.

CDR3 region: CASSFNSQLMNTEAFF. The CDR3, as DNA: TGTGCCAGCAGCTTTAACAGCCAACTCATGAACACTGAAGCTTTCTTT. This rearrangement joins TRBV11-2 to TRBJ1-1, with no clear D. From germline, CDR1 is SGHAT and CDR2 FQNNGV. The CDR3 covers 16 residues. V lost 3 bases to trimming and J lost 0 bases, with 14 bases between them.

The rearrangement links TRBV4-2 to TRBJ2-7, with a weak D call TRBD2 (6 bases). This CDR3 spans 14 amino acids. CDR1 LGHNA and CDR2 YNFKEQ come from the germline V gene. V lost 0 bases to trimming and J lost 6 bases, with 12 bases between them. The CDR3 loop is CASSQDRRVSEQYF. The CDR3, as DNA: TGTGCCAGCAGCCAAGATAGGAGGGTAAGCGAGCAGTACTTC.

V usage is TRBV2 and J usage is TRBJ2-3; 13 bases map to TRBD2. CDR3 length equals 19 residues. V shed 8 bases and J 0 bases; nucleotides not matched to a gene: 14. CDR1 SNHLY and CDR2 FYNNEI come from the germline V gene. CDR3 bases: TGTGCCAGCTCGTATCGTCGACTAGCGGGGGGAACTAGCACAGATACGCAGTATTTT. This gives the protein CASSYRRLAGGTSTDTQYF.

This chain uses TRBV15 with TRBJ1-6; no firm D call. Germline-derived CDR1 and CDR2 are LNHNV and YYDKDF (reference sequence). The V and J ends lost 5 bases and 8 bases respectively, with 10 bases between them. The CDR3 totals 13 residues. CDR3 in DNA: TGTGCCACCAGCGGAGCGCGGGATTCACCCCTCCACTTT. This sequence encodes CATSGARDSPLHF.

The genes are TRBV4-2 and TRBJ1-1, with a tentative D call TRBD1 (5 bases). The CDR3 sequence is 13 residues long. CDR1 and CDR2 (germline): LGHNA, YNFKEQ. Deletions cut 4 bases from V and 0 bases from J, with 6 bases between. CDR3 sequence: CASSRQMNTEAFF. The CDR3, as DNA: TGTGCCAGCAGCCGACAGATGAACACTGAAGCTTTCTTT.

This clone was recorded only once. The chain recombines TRBV6-5 with TRBJ1-2, with 7 bases that match TRBD1. Germline CDR1 is MNHEY and CDR2 is SVGAGI. The CDR3 loop spans 13 amino acids. J lost 7 bases, V lost 2 bases, and 4 bases had no gene match. CDR3 sequence reads: CASSYDTGVGYTF. CDR3 bases: TGTGCCAGCAGTTACGATACAGGGGTTGGCTACACCTTC.

This chain uses TRBV25-1 with TRBJ1-4; 9 bases map to TRBD1. The CDR3 sequence is 17 residues long. Trimming at V came to 2 bases and at J to 8 bases, leaving 12 bases not matched to a gene. Germline CDR1 MGHDK, CDR2 SYGVNS. The CDR3 DNA is TGTGCCAGCAGTGAAACGGGGTCAGGAGGGACAGGGGAAAAACTGTTTTTT. It encodes CASSETGSGGTGEKLFF.

About this clone: The conserved final phenylalanine or tryptophan is absent from the CDR3, which likely points to a read error. No DNA is shown, since the ends of the CDR3 on it are uncertain; the CDR3 is the one TCRdb lists. V is TRBV18 and J is TRBJ1-2; TRBD1 was called by the table and not checked on the DNA. Germline assignment: CDR1 KGHSH and CDR2 LQKENI. Including both end residues, the CDR3 is 12 amino acids long. This CDR3 reads CASSPRDSNVRL.

The rearrangement joins TRBV6-1 to TRBJ1-2; maybe TRBD1 (6 bases). In germline, CDR1 is MNHNS, CDR2 SASEGT. This CDR3 is 13 amino acids long. The ends were cut back, 6 bases at V and 7 bases at J, with 15 bases in the middle. For the CDR3, the DNA is TGTGCCAGCAGACCCACAGGGAATGGTGGCTACACCTTC. Its protein is CASRPTGNGGYTF.

The chain employs TRBV10-3 and TRBJ2-7; possibly TRBD1 for D (5 bases). The CDR3 loop spans 11 amino acids. Germline loops: CDR1 ENHRY, CDR2 SYGVKD. V lost 9 bases and J lost 5, with 11 bases in between. This CDR3 is CAMKGDHEQYF. Here the CDR3 DNA reads TGTGCCATGAAAGGGGATCACGAGCAGTACTTC.

V is TRBV19 and J is TRBJ1-3; D call uncertain. This CDR3 has 12 amino acids. Deletions cut 8 bases from V and 3 bases from J, with 8 bases between. Germline V gives CDR1 LNHDA, CDR2 SQIVND (reference sequence). CDR3 DNA: TGTGCCAGTTCTCTCGTTGGAAACACCATATATTTT. This codes for CASSLVGNTIYF. Together with reference TRBV19 and TRBJ1-3, the CDR3 gives the full variable domain: DGGITQSPKYLFRKEGQNVTLSCEQNLNHDAMYWYRQDPGQGLRLIYYSQIVNDFQKGDIAEGYSVSREKKESFPLTVTSAQKNPTAFYLCASSLVGNTIYFGEGSWLTVV.

This rearrangement joins TRBV7-3 to TRBJ2-5; weak D call: TRBD2 (6 bases). Looked up from germline, CDR1 is SGHTA and CDR2 is FQGTGA. This CDR3 is built from 13 residues. Trimming took off 4 bases at V and 7 bases at J, with 13 bases between the two ends. In DNA form, the CDR3 reads TGTGCCAGCAGCTCGGACTACTCAGGGACCCAGTACTTC. Translating it yields CASSSDYSGTQYF.

In nucleotides, the CDR3 is TGTGCCAGCAGCTGGTTCCGCCTAGGTCCCGGGGAGCTGTTTTTT. Translating it yields CASSWFRLGPGELFF. J is TRBJ2-2 and V is TRBV7-2; D gene uncertain. The CDR3 has 15 amino acids. The germline gives CDR1 SGHTA, CDR2 FQGNSA. Trimming cost V 4 bases and J 6 bases, with 15 bases left between them.

V usage is TRBV18 and J usage is TRBJ1-5; 9 bases agree with TRBD1. This CDR3 spans 16 amino acids. After removal of 4 bases from V and 3 bases from J, the junction contained 7 bases not matched to a gene. Germline CDR1 KGHSH, CDR2 LQKENI. The CDR3 coding sequence is TGTGCCAGCTCACGTCCCGGGACAGGGTCCAATCAGCCCCAGCATTTT. The encoded protein is CASSRPGTGSNQPQHF.

This chain joins TRBV14 and TRBJ1-1, with D possibly TRBD1 on 6 matching bases. CDR1 SGHDN and CDR2 FVKESK come from the germline V gene. Trimming took off 1 base at V and 9 bases at J, with 15 bases between the two ends. The CDR3 covers 14 residues. The chain's CDR3 is CASSQGTRRDKAFF. CDR3 nucleotide sequence: TGTGCCAGCAGCCAAGGAACCCGCCGGGACAAAGCTTTCTTT.

In its sample, this clone was seen a few times. Other nucleotide sequences in the sample specify the same CDR3. The CDR3: CASSLDRNTEAFF. The CDR3 bases are TGTGCCAGCAGCCTCGACAGGAACACTGAAGCTTTCTTT. The chain has TRBV7-3 and TRBJ1-1; TRBD1 might be the D (5 bases). Trimming left V 5 bases short and J 1 base short, with 8 bases between. This CDR3 has 13 residues. Germline V gives CDR1 SGHTA, CDR2 FQGTGA.

The chain recombines TRBV6-5 with TRBJ1-4; 11 bases map to TRBD1. V lost 2 bases, J lost 14 bases, and 10 bases stayed unmatched. This CDR3 is 15 amino acids long. CDR1 MNHEY and CDR2 SVGAGI come from the germline V gene. The CDR3 nucleotides are TGTGCCAGCAGTTACCGGCCGGGACAGGGGGAACGGCTGTTTTTT. Its translation: CASSYRPGQGERLFF.

The chain employs TRBV1 and TRBJ2-7; the table's TRBD2 call for D was not verified on the DNA. TRBV1 is noted as a pseudogene. This CDR3 is built from 13 residues. The chain's CDR3 is CTSSRGTSYEQYF. The CDR3 region has the DNA TGCACCAGCAGCCGAGGGACTAGCTACGAGCAGTACTTC.

V and J are TRBV18 and TRBJ2-4; 9 bases agree with TRBD1. The trim removed 6 bases at V and 8 bases at J, leaving 11 bases unmatched. CDR3 length: 15 residues. Germline V CDR1 and CDR2: KGHSH, LQKENI. CDR3 nucleotide sequence: TGTGCCAGCTCGTATCGGACAGGGGTGCGGGACATTCAGTACTTC. Translated, it gives CASSYRTGVRDIQYF.

The J gene is TRBJ2-7, the V gene TRBV5-4; the match to TRBD1 covers 10 bases. V was pared by 2 bases and J by 6 bases, with 5 bases of the junction left unmatched. This CDR3 is built from 14 residues. Looked up from germline, CDR1 is SGHNT and CDR2 is YYREEE (reference sequence). The CDR3 DNA is TGTGCCAGCAGCTTTGGACAGGGGGGAGGCGAGCAGTACTTC. Its protein is CASSFGQGGGEQYF.

The chain combines TRBV2 with TRBJ2-1; 16 bases map to TRBD2. With V trimmed by 9 bases and J by 0 bases, 5 bases remained unmatched. Germline V lookup: CDR1 SNHLY, CDR2 FYNNEI. This CDR3 comprises 17 residues. In nucleotides, the CDR3 is TGTGCCAGACGCGGGACTAGCGGGGGGGCCTCCTACAATGAGCAGTTCTTC. It encodes CARRGTSGGASYNEQFF.